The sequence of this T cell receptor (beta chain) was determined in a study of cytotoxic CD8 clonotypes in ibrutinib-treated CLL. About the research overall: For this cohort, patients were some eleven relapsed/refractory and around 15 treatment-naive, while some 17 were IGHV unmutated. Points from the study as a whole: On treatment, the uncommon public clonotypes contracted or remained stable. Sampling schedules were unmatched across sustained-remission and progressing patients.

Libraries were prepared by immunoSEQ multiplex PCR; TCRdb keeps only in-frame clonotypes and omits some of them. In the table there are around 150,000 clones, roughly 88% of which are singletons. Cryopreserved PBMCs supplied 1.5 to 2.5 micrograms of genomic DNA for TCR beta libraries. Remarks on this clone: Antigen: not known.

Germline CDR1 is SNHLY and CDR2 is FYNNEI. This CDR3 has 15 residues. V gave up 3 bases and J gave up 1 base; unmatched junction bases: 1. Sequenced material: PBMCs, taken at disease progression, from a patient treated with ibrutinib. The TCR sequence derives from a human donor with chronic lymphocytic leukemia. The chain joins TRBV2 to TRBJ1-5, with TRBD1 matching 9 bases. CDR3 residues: CASSEGTGSNQPQHF. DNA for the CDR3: TGTGCCAGCAGTGAGGGGACAGGGAGCAATCAGCCCCAGCATTTT.